The present entry profiles one TCR beta chain with its context. Its cognate antigen is unknown. The data stem from a study of T cell repertoires in cytomegalovirus infection. Study-wide background: Recently identified HLA-C-restricted CMV epitopes were among the peptides used. Indications of both CMV infection and matching HLA type were provided by public TCR beta signatures.

From the reads, TCRdb called clonotypes with MiXCR, one entry per CDR3 protein. This table has a few hundred thousand distinct CDR3 sequences, roughly a third appearing once. Study observations and caveats: Clonotypes of TCR beta that were HLA-C-restricted and CMV-specific dominated the ex vivo response.

The CDR3 extends over 14 amino acids. Germline values: CDR1 MNHEY, CDR2 SVGAGI. Trimming took 6 bases from V and 6 from J, leaving 15 bases between them. This TCR derives from a human donor in good health (CMV status not recorded). Some clones in this sample may be carry-over from other donors' samples. V gene TRBV6-5 combines with J gene TRBJ1-3; D is perhaps TRBD1 (6 bases). Sequencing was performed on cultured PBMCs, taken from culture after CMV antigen stimulation. CDR3 DNA sequence: TGTGCCAGCAGAATGGGGGCGCGTGAAAACACCATATATTTT. The encoded protein is CASRMGARENTIYF.